This T cell receptor (beta chain) was recorded in a study of T cells in narcolepsy. Overall study: Patients with NT1 or NT2 and healthy control donors were enrolled. Study observations and caveats: No autoreactive T cell clone sequences appeared in some memory CD4+ repertoires. Blood of same and different patients, but not healthy controls, reportedly held recurring autoreactive clonotypes. HCRT-specific and TRIB2-specific autoreactive clonotypes appeared among same-patient CSF and blood CD4+ clonotypes.

Generated by immunoSEQ multiplex PCR, the TCRdb table keeps only in-frame clones and is missing some. The data contain tens of thousands of clones, approximately 81% of them seen just once; the ten biggest clones take up roughly 4%. As for this clone: Its specificity is not known.

V lost 3 bases, J lost 3 bases, and 11 bases lay in between. The length of the CDR3 is 14 residues. CDR1 MNHEY and CDR2 SVGAGI come from the germline V gene. The rearrangement uses TRBV6-5 and TRBJ1-1; D unresolved. The TCR originated in a human donor in good health. Sequenced input: memory (CD45RA-) CD4+ T cells from blood. The CDR3 is CASSYATVHTEAFF. DNA for the CDR3: TGTGCCAGCAGTTATGCCACGGTTCACACTGAAGCTTTCTTT.